This T cell receptor (beta chain) was profiled in a study of cytomegalovirus exposure and HLA in healthy donors. Primers for the PCR totalled 60 Vbeta and 13 Jbeta. Some clones are missing from TCRdb's copy, which holds only in-frame ones; the method was immunoSEQ multiplex PCR. Among about 89,000 clones listed, 85% were seen once. Trimming cost V 5 bases and J 12 bases, with 19 bases left between them. CDR3 size: 14 residues. The V gene's germline CDR1 is SEHNR and CDR2 FQNEAQ (reference sequence). The chain couples TRBV7-9 to TRBJ1-4, with D hard to call. The TCR sequence derives from a man aged 35 to 55 in good health and CMV-seropositive. Sequenced material: PBMCs. The CDR3 reads CASSPEVGIGELFF. The CDR3 bases are TGTGCCAGCAGCCCAGAAGTCGGGATCGGCGAACTGTTTTTT.